One and the same sample provided the 32 T cell receptor beta chains below, sequenced in a study of Graves' ophthalmopathy and Graves' hyperthyroidism. Beta-chain TCR CDR3 regions were amplified from RNA transcripts. An opening RT-PCR round employed HTBI primers and preceded a second-round multiplex PCR. Each CDR3 protein gets one entry after TCRdb re-called the multiplex PCR reads with MiXCR. Of a few hundred thousand distinct CDR3 sequences in the sample, roughly 15% are singletons; the top ten hold 9% to 15%. Sample: peripheral blood. These receptor sequences come from an adult man with Graves' ophthalmopathy.

Ten or more counts support this clonotype. A read error may produce the germline difference seen at one junction end. The chain links TRBV20-1 to TRBJ2-7, with D possibly being TRBD1 (6 bases). Germline lookup yields CDR1 DFQATT and CDR2 SNEGSKA (reference sequence). The CDR3 sequence is 10 residues long. The DNA for the CDR3 is TGTGGTACAGGGCAAAACGAGCAGTACTTC. This translates into CGTGQNEQYF.

This clonotype has ten or more counts. V usage is TRBV2 and J usage is TRBJ2-5, with 9 positions matching TRBD2. CDR3 length: 13 residues. Germline values: CDR1 SNHLY, CDR2 FYNNEI. V trimming: 4 bases; J trimming: 3 bases; junction bases outside the gene matches: 0. The CDR3 loop reads CASSGGREETQYF. Here the CDR3 DNA reads TGTGCCAGCAGTGGCGGGAGGGAAGAGACCCAGTACTTC.

This clonotype came up many times. This chain joins TRBV11-2 and TRBJ2-5, with unresolved D. Between the trimmed V and J ends, which lost 1 base and 5 bases, there was a span of 5 bases. The germline gives CDR1 SGHAT, CDR2 FQNNGV. This CDR3 region has 12 residues. This CDR3 reads CASSLGTETQYF. The CDR3, as DNA: TGTGCCAGCAGCTTAGGGACGGAGACCCAGTACTTC.

In its sample, this clonotype was seen many times. The gene calls are TRBV19 and TRBJ1-2; 7 nucleotides line up with TRBD1. V shed 7 bases and J 3 bases; nucleotides not matched to a gene: 5. The CDR3 has 13 residues. In germline, CDR1 is LNHDA, CDR2 SQIVND (reference sequence). CDR3 protein: CASTLGQYYGYTF. The CDR3 coding sequence is TGTGCCAGTACCCTGGGACAGTACTATGGCTACACCTTC.

At least ten counts were recorded for this clonotype. The rearrangement links TRBV2 to TRBJ1-6, with D perhaps matching TRBD1 (5 bases). The CDR3 sequence is 16 residues long. Germline V gives CDR1 SNHLY, CDR2 FYNNEI. Trimming left V 2 bases short and J 6 bases short, with 14 bases between. CDR3 amino acids: CASSETRRGINSPLHF. The CDR3 region has the DNA TGTGCCAGCAGTGAAACCAGAAGGGGAATTAATTCACCCCTCCACTTT. The complete variable domain, with remaining parts taken from reference TRBV2 and TRBJ1-6, reads EPEVTQTPSHQVTQMGQEVILRCVPISNHLYFYWYRQILGQKVEFLVSFYNNEISEKSEIFDDQFSVERPDGSNFTLKIRSTKLEDSAMYFCASSETRRGINSPLHFGNGTRLTVT.

This clonotype was counted many times. J is TRBJ2-7 and V is TRBV20-1; D gene uncertain. Trimming left V 0 bases short and J 5 bases short, with 20 bases between. Germline CDR1 DFQATT, CDR2 SNEGSKA (reference sequence). CDR3 size: 16 residues. As DNA, the CDR3 is TGCAGTGCTAGAGAAAGGTTCCCGGAATTGGTCGACGAGCAGTACTTC. It encodes CSARERFPELVDEQYF.

This clonotype was observed many times. The chain links TRBV20-1 to TRBJ1-6; D unresolved. Per germline, CDR1 DFQATT and CDR2 SNEGSKA (reference sequence). The CDR3 has 14 residues. Trimming took off 5 bases at V and 8 bases at J, with 16 bases between the two ends. This CDR3 is CSAPKTGPYSPLHF. The CDR3 DNA reads as TGCAGTGCTCCTAAGACGGGCCCCTATTCACCCCTCCACTTT.

In its sample, this clonotype was seen many times. This sequence joins TRBV12-3 or TRBV12-4 and TRBJ2-2; TRBD2 is a possible D gene (6 bases). The CDR3 loop spans 16 amino acids. Trimming cost V 8 bases and J 0 bases, with 16 bases left between them. CDR3 amino acids: CASRDSGFANTGELFF. In DNA form, the CDR3 reads TGTGCCAGCCGGGACTCGGGATTCGCGAACACCGGGGAGCTGTTTTTT.

This clonotype was recorded at least ten times. The rearrangement uses TRBV9 and TRBJ2-5; 14 bases are shared with TRBD2. Germline CDR1 reads SGDLS; CDR2 reads YYNGEE. J lost 3 bases, V lost 2 bases, and 9 bases had no gene match. This CDR3 comprises 18 residues. The CDR3 region is CASSVTPGLAGAKETQYF. CDR3 DNA sequence: TGTGCCAGCAGCGTCACACCGGGACTAGCGGGAGCAAAAGAGACCCAGTACTTC.

In this sample, this clonotype turned up many times. The chain links TRBV5-1 to TRBJ2-7; 9 bases line up with TRBD2. CDR3 length: 15 residues. Germline CDR1 and CDR2: SGHRS and YFSETQ. V shed 0 bases, J shed 5 bases, and the junction held 6 bases outside the gene matches. The CDR3 loop is CASSLGTGLADEQYF. The CDR3 DNA sequence: TGCGCCAGCAGCTTGGGGACGGGACTAGCAGACGAGCAGTACTTC. Using reference TRBV5-1 and TRBJ2-7 for the parts outside the CDR3, the full variable domain is KAGVTQTPRYLIKTRGQQVTLSCSPISGHRSVSWYQQTPGQGLQFLFEYFSETQRNKGNFPGRFSGRQFSNSRSEMNVSTLELGDSALYLCASSLGTGLADEQYFGPGTRLTVT.

This clonotype was observed at least ten times. This sequence joins TRBV11-2 and TRBJ2-5; 8 positions match TRBD1. The germline V gene encodes CDR1 SGHAT and CDR2 FQNNGV. V gave up 5 bases and J gave up 3 bases; unmatched junction bases: 5. The CDR3 is 14 residues long. As DNA, the CDR3 is TGTGCCAGCAGCACGGGACAGGTTGAAGAGACCCAGTACTTC. Translation: CASSTGQVEETQYF.

The genes are TRBV12-3 or TRBV12-4 and TRBJ2-7; 8 bases match TRBD1. The CDR3 is made up of 16 amino acids. Trimming cost V 5 bases and J 0 bases; bases outside gene matches: 9. The CDR3 reads CASSRGQGRSSYEQYF. In DNA form, the CDR3 reads TGTGCCAGCAGTCGAGGACAGGGCCGATCCTCCTACGAGCAGTACTTC.

This clonotype was found a few times. V usage is TRBV30 and J usage is TRBJ2-1, with no clear D. The V gene's germline CDR1 is GTSNPN and CDR2 SVGIG (reference sequence). V gave up 4 bases and J gave up 6 bases, with 10 bases separating them. CDR3 length equals 12 residues. CDR3 region: CAWKPPINEQFF. The CDR3 nucleotides read TGTGCCTGGAAGCCGCCCATCAATGAGCAGTTCTTC.

This clonotype was observed a few times. This chain links TRBV6-1 with TRBJ1-2, with 9 bases fitting TRBD1. V shed 6 bases, J shed 4 bases, and the junction held 9 bases outside the gene matches. This CDR3 spans 15 amino acids. Germline values: CDR1 MNHNS, CDR2 SASEGT. The CDR3 sequence: CASRLTGDRAYGYTF. For the CDR3, the DNA is TGTGCCAGCAGACTTACGGGGGACAGGGCCTATGGCTACACCTTC.

This clonotype showed up many times. The chain carries TRBV27 and TRBJ1-5; D gene uncertain. Germline lookup yields CDR1 MNHEY and CDR2 SMNVEV (reference sequence). V lost 0 bases and J lost 0, with 9 bases in between. The CDR3 runs to 16 residues. The CDR3 here is CASSLSSSYSNQPQHF. CDR3 coding DNA: TGTGCCAGCAGTTTATCGTCCAGCTATAGCAATCAGCCCCAGCATTTT.

This clonotype was recorded many times. The chain links TRBV9 to TRBJ1-1, with 7 bases lining up with TRBD1. The CDR3 covers 14 residues. J was trimmed by 4 bases and V by 7 bases; bases with no gene match: 10. Germline lookup yields CDR1 SGDLS and CDR2 YYNGEE. CDR3 sequence (DNA): TGTGCCAGCGGTCCCCCCCAGGGGGGCACTGAAGCTTTCTTT. The encoded protein is CASGPPQGGTEAFF.

About this clonotype: Likely a read error: the CDR3 ends without its conserved phenylalanine or tryptophan. The chain has TRBV5-1 and TRBJ2-5, with TRBD2 matching 9 bases. Germline values: CDR1 SGHRS, CDR2 YFSETQ. Trimming removed 4 bases from V and 2 bases from J; junction bases left unmatched: 6. CDR3 length equals 15 residues. The CDR3 coding sequence is TGCGCCAGCAGCAGGGCTAGCGGGGTTCAAGAGACCCAGTACCTC. This encodes CASSRASGVQETQYL.

In this sample, this clonotype turned up a few times. The chain carries TRBV6-1 and TRBJ2-4, with a tentative D call TRBD2 (6 bases). This CDR3 contains 13 residues. The germline V gene has CDR1 MNHNS and CDR2 SASEGT. Trimming left V 7 bases short and J 7 bases short, with 14 bases between. The chain's CDR3 is CASKDLARNIQYF. In nucleotides, the CDR3 is TGTGCCAGCAAGGATCTAGCGAGGAACATTCAGTACTTC.

This clonotype came up many times. The chain combines TRBV19 with TRBJ2-7; D is perhaps TRBD2 (5 bases). The CDR3 is made up of 15 amino acids. Trimming pared 3 bases from V and 2 bases from J, leaving 14 bases between. The germline V gene encodes CDR1 LNHDA and CDR2 SQIVND (reference sequence). CDR3: CASSISGKYTYEQYF. The CDR3 bases are TGTGCCAGTAGTATTTCGGGAAAGTATACCTACGAGCAGTACTTC.

Many counts were recorded for this clonotype. The chain employs TRBV20-1 and TRBJ2-5; D might be TRBD1 (7 bases). Trimming pared 0 bases from V and 5 bases from J, leaving 22 bases between. The CDR3 has 17 amino acids. The V gene's germline CDR1 is DFQATT and CDR2 SNEGSKA (reference sequence). CDR3 amino acids: CSARDLQRGGGAETQYF. The CDR3 region has the DNA TGCAGTGCTAGAGATCTCCAGCGAGGGGGCGGGGCTGAGACCCAGTACTTC.

This clonotype appeared many times. The chain combines TRBV6-2 or TRBV6-3 with TRBJ2-5; a possible D gene is TRBD2 (6 bases). Germline assignment: CDR1 MNHEY and CDR2 SVGEGT. The CDR3 sequence is 13 residues long. V lost 7 bases, J lost 4 bases, and 13 bases lay in between. CDR3 in DNA: TGTGCCAGCAAGGTCGGAGGGCCAGAGACCCAGTACTTC. The encoded protein is CASKVGGPETQYF.

In its sample, this clonotype was seen many times. The rearrangement uses TRBV7-2 and TRBJ2-5; D may be TRBD1 (5 bases). Germline CDR1 SGHTA, CDR2 FQGNSA. The CDR3 is 12 amino acids. Deletions cut 3 bases from V and 13 bases from J, with 15 bases between. In nucleotides, the CDR3 is TGTGCCAGCAGCTTCTCCGTGGACATGACGTACTTC. Protein product: CASSFSVDMTYF.

This clonotype was seen at least ten times. The chain joins TRBV11-2 to TRBJ1-5, with a weak D call TRBD1 (6 bases). The CDR3 has 16 residues. V was pared by 5 bases and J by 0 bases, with 14 bases between. Germline V CDR1 and CDR2: SGHAT, FQNNGV. The CDR3 spells CASSPAGVNSNQPQHF. The CDR3 DNA sequence: TGTGCCAGCAGCCCCGCAGGGGTTAATAGCAATCAGCCCCAGCATTTT. The entire variable domain, with the rest obtained from reference TRBV11-2 and TRBJ1-5, is as follows: EAGVAQSPRYKIIEKRQSVAFWCNPISGHATLYWYQQILGQGPKLLIQFQNNGVVDDSQLPKDRFSAERLKGVDSTLKIQPAKLEDSAVYLCASSPAGVNSNQPQHFGDGTRLSIL.

This clonotype was detected ten times or more. The J gene is TRBJ2-5, the V gene TRBV5-8; D perhaps matches TRBD1 (6 bases). Per the germline V gene, CDR1 is SGHTS and CDR2 is YDEGEE. This CDR3 spans 15 amino acids. The V gene lost 0 bases and the J gene lost 1 base, with 10 bases spanning the gap. CDR3 coding DNA: TGTGCCAGCAGCTTGGATTTACAGGGCCAAGAGACCCAGTACTTC. It encodes CASSLDLQGQETQYF.

This clonotype occurred many times. The chain carries TRBV28 and TRBJ1-1, with D perhaps TRBD1 (6 bases). CDR1 MDHEN and CDR2 SYDVKM come from the germline V gene. The CDR3 runs to 14 residues. Trimming pared 6 bases from V and 8 bases from J, leaving 19 bases between. The CDR3 region has the DNA TGTGCCAGCAGGGGGGCCCGGGCGTTGGCCGAAGCTTTCTTT. Amino acid sequence: CASRGARALAEAFF.

Many counts were recorded for this clonotype. This chain uses TRBV4-1 with TRBJ2-7; D not certain. V was trimmed by 4 bases and J by 2 bases, leaving 9 bases between them. CDR3 size: 13 residues. CDR1 is MGHRA and CDR2 is YSYEKL in the germline V gene. CDR3 bases: TGCGCCAGCAGCCCATTACCTACCTACGAGCAGTACTTC. The encoded protein is CASSPLPTYEQYF.

This clonotype was seen repeatedly, ten times or more. This rearrangement joins TRBV28 to TRBJ1-3; tentative D call: TRBD1 (5 bases). Trimming pared 5 bases from V and 3 bases from J, leaving 11 bases between. The CDR3 is made up of 14 amino acids. CDR1 is MDHEN, CDR2 SYDVKM, per germline. The CDR3 is CASSPGFYGNTIYF. For the CDR3, the DNA is TGTGCCAGCAGTCCAGGGTTTTATGGAAACACCATATATTTT.

This clonotype was picked up a small number of times. A much larger clonotype is one base distant, so this may be a read error. The gene calls are TRBV15 and TRBJ2-5; 8 nucleotides align to TRBD1. The CDR3 has 16 residues. Germline CDR1 and CDR2: LNHNV and YYDKDF (reference sequence). The CDR3 DNA is TGTGTCACCTCGAGGGGTCAGGGGGCGGTAGAAGAGACCCAGTACTTC. Translated, it gives CVTSRGQGAVEETQYF. Combining the CDR3 with reference TRBV15 and TRBJ2-5 gives the whole variable domain DAMVIQNPRYQVTQFGKPVTLSCSQTLNHNVMYWYQQKSSQAPKLLFHYYDKDFNNEADTPDNFQSRRPNTSFCFLDIRSPGLGDTAMYLCVTSRGQGAVEETQYFGPGTRLLVL.

Ten or more counts support this clonotype. The rearrangement links TRBV7-8 to TRBJ1-5; D unclear. Germline CDR1 and CDR2: SGHVS and FQNEAQ. This CDR3 spans 16 amino acids. Trimming cost V 1 base and J 1 base, with 11 bases left between them. CDR3 sequence (DNA): TGTGCCAGCAGCTTAGTCGGTGTCGTCAGCAATCAGCCCCAGCATTTT. Its protein is CASSLVGVVSNQPQHF.

This clonotype was found a few times. One junction end does not reproduce the germline sequence, and a read error may be involved. V usage is TRBV7-6 and J usage is TRBJ1-1; no firm D call. Per germline, CDR1 SGHVS and CDR2 FNYEAQ. This CDR3 region has 13 residues. DNA of the CDR3: TGTGCCAGCAGCAGTACCTCCAACACTGAAGCTTGCTTT. The encoded protein is CASSSTSNTEACF.

This clonotype came up many times. This sequence joins TRBV6-5 and TRBJ1-5; TRBD1 might be the D (5 bases). The V end lost 2 bases, the J end lost 8 bases, and 13 bases lay between the germline ends. The germline gives CDR1 MNHEY, CDR2 SVGAGI. The CDR3 runs to 14 residues. DNA of the CDR3: TGTGCCAGCAGTTACCCTTCCCAGGGTGAGCCCCAGCATTTT. This translates into CASSYPSQGEPQHF.

The V and J genes are TRBV5-1 and TRBJ1-5; D ambiguous. V gave up 0 bases and J gave up 4 bases, with 8 bases separating them. The V gene's germline CDR1 is SGHRS and CDR2 YFSETQ. The CDR3 runs to 14 residues. The CDR3 sequence: CASSLAGQNQPQHF. CDR3 coding DNA: TGCGCCAGCAGCTTGGCCGGCCAGAATCAGCCCCAGCATTTT.